These 9 T cell receptor beta chains were sequenced from one sample in a study of blood T cell repertoires in COVID-19. The data were produced by immunoSEQ multiplex PCR, yet TCRdb's version contains in-frame clones alone and is incomplete. Among approximately 240,000 clones listed, about four fifths were seen once. Material for sequencing was PBMCs or T cells enriched from blood (not recorded which). All receptors derive from a woman aged 40 to 50 with acute COVID-19.

V and J are TRBV10-3 and TRBJ1-6; perhaps TRBD1 as D (6 bases). Trimming removed 6 bases at V and 13 bases at J, with 19 bases between. Germline CDR1 reads ENHRY; CDR2 reads SYGVKD. The CDR3 sequence is 14 residues long. The CDR3 nucleotides are TGTGCCATCAGCGGGGGGACAACCGCTTCGCCCCTCCACTTT. Translation gives CAISGGTTASPLHF.

The chain joins TRBV27 to TRBJ1-1, with D perhaps TRBD1 (6 bases). V gave up 2 bases and J gave up 2 bases, with 18 bases separating them. The CDR3 is 17 residues long. CDR1 and CDR2 (germline): MNHEY, SMNVEV (reference sequence). DNA for the CDR3: TGTGCCAGCAGTTTAGTCTTTGAGGTACAGGGAAACACTGAAGCTTTCTTT. Translating gives CASSLVFEVQGNTEAFF.

V usage is TRBV5-6 and J usage is TRBJ2-3, with D perhaps matching TRBD2 (6 bases). V lost 0 bases, J lost 2 bases, and 13 bases lay in between. Germline V gene data show CDR1 as SGHDT and CDR2 as YYEEEE. The CDR3 length is 16 residues. DNA for the CDR3: TGTGCCAGCAGCTTGGGTTCGGGGGACCTCACAGATACGCAGTATTTT. This gives the protein CASSLGSGDLTDTQYF.

This clone was seen at least ten times. This chain connects TRBV20-1 to TRBJ1-4; D is uncertain. CDR3 length: 13 residues. The germline V gene encodes CDR1 DFQATT and CDR2 SNEGSKA (reference sequence). Trimming took off 3 bases at V and 3 bases at J, with 8 bases between the two ends. The CDR3 protein is CSASYGANEKLFF. CDR3 DNA sequence: TGCAGTGCTAGTTACGGAGCTAATGAAAAACTGTTTTTT.

The chain combines TRBV28 with TRBJ2-5; 7 bases align to TRBD1. V dropped 8 bases and J dropped 3; count of bases not matched to a gene: 6. Germline CDR1 and CDR2: MDHEN and SYDVKM. CDR3 length: 13 amino acids. CDR3 bases: TGTGCCAGCGGATATGACAGGGAAGAGACCCAGTACTTC. Its translation is CASGYDREETQYF.

As to this clone: One end of the junction is discordant with germline, which a read error may explain. V gene TRBV29-1 combines with J gene TRBJ2-5; the D gene is possibly TRBD2 (5 bases). There are 16 residues in the CDR3. CDR1 is SQVTM, CDR2 ANQGSEA, per germline. CDR3 residues: CSAEAQTRVGRETQYF. CDR3 DNA: TGCAGCGCTGAAGCACAGACGAGGGTAGGACGAGAGACCCAGTACTTC.

The genes are TRBV5-1 and TRBJ2-7; D might be TRBD1 (6 bases). The CDR3 extends over 13 amino acids. The germline V gene encodes CDR1 SGHRS and CDR2 YFSETQ. V shed 2 bases and J shed 6 bases, with 12 bases lying between them. The CDR3 sequence: CASSLGGFREQYF. As DNA, the CDR3 is TGCGCCAGCAGCTTAGGGGGATTCCGCGAGCAGTACTTC.

This rearrangement joins TRBV7-2 to TRBJ2-1; D is perhaps TRBD2 (7 bases). Germline V gene lookup returns CDR1 SGHTA and CDR2 FQGNSA. The CDR3 sequence is 15 residues long. Trimming cost V 1 base and J 7 bases, with 14 bases left between them. The CDR3 DNA sequence: TGTGCCAGCAGCTTAGTGGGGGGGGGCCGGAATGAGCAGTTCTTC. The encoded protein is CASSLVGGGRNEQFF.

This clone was seen a handful of times. The chain is built from TRBV12-3 or TRBV12-4 and TRBJ1-4; D remains unclear. V lost 4 bases, J lost 4 bases, and 4 bases lay in between. The CDR3 sequence is 12 residues long. The CDR3 sequence: CASSSVNEKLFF. The CDR3 coding sequence is TGTGCCAGCAGTTCAGTTAATGAAAAACTGTTTTTT.